This T cell receptor beta chain was found in a study of blood T cells in healthy people across ages. General study points: Age brought a roughly linear fall in TCR beta diversity measured per million T cells.

The use of a sample-barcoded 5' primer and a J-beta primer mix characterized a second PCR of about 7 to 12 cycles. MiXCR, run by TCRdb on the 5' RACE reads, gives a single entry per CDR3 protein. The sample has around 900,000 distinct CDR3 sequences; 51% are singletons. V gave up 5 bases and J gave up 5 bases, with 9 bases separating them. Germline lookup yields CDR1 SEHNR and CDR2 FQNEAQ (reference sequence). This CDR3 spans 13 amino acids. With regard to this clonotype: Its cognate antigen is unknown.

The source of this sequence is a woman aged 55 to 70 in good health. The chain joins TRBV7-9 to TRBJ1-4, with a tentative D call TRBD1 (5 bases). The sample comprised blood. The CDR3 DNA is TGTGCCAGCAGCCGCGGGGCCAATGAAAAACTGTTTTTT. It codes for CASSRGANEKLFF.